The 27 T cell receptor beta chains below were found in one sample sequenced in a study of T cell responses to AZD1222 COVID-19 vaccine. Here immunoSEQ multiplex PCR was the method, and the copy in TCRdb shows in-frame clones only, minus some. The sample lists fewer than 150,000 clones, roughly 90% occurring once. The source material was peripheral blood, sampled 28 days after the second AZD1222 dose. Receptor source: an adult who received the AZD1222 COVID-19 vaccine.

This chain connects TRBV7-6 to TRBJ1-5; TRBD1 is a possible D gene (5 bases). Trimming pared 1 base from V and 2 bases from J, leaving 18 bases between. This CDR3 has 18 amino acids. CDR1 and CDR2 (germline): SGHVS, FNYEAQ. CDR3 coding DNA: TGTGCCAGCAGCTTAGGGCCCAATGGGCAGGGAGGCAATCAGCCCCAGCATTTT. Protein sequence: CASSLGPNGQGGNQPQHF.

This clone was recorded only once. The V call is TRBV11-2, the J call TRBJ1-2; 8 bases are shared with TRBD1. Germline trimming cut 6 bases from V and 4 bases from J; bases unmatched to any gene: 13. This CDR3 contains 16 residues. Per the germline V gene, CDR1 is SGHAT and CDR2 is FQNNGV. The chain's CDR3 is CASRPGRGQIFYGYTF. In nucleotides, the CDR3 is TGTGCCAGCAGACCTGGCAGGGGGCAGATTTTCTATGGCTACACCTTC.

The CDR3 is CASSVAMFNSPLHF. The CDR3 bases are TGTGCCAGCAGCGTAGCGATGTTTAATTCACCCCTCCACTTT. This chain links TRBV9 with TRBJ1-6; D is uncertain. Germline V gene lookup returns CDR1 SGDLS and CDR2 YYNGEE. This CDR3 has 14 residues. Trimming cost V 0 bases and J 6 bases, with 7 bases left between them.

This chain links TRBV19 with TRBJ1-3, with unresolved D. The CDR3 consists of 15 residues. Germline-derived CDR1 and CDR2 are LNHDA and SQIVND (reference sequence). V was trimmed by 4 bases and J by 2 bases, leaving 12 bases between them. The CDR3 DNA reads TGTGCCAGTAGTAGCTCCTTTACAGCTGGAAACACCATATATTTT. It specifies CASSSSFTAGNTIYF.

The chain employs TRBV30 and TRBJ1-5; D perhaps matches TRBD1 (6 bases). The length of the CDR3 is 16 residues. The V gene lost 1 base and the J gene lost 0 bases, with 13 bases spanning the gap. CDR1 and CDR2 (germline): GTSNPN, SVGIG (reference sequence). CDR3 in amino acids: CAWSGGQSLSNQPQHF. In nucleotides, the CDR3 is TGTGCCTGGAGTGGTGGACAGAGCCTTAGCAATCAGCCCCAGCATTTT.

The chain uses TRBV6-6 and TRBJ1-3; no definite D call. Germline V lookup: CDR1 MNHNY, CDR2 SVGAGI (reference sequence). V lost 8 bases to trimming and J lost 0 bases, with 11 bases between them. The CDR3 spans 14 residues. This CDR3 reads CASEQGISGNTIYF. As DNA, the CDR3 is TGTGCCAGCGAACAAGGAATCTCTGGAAACACCATATATTTT.

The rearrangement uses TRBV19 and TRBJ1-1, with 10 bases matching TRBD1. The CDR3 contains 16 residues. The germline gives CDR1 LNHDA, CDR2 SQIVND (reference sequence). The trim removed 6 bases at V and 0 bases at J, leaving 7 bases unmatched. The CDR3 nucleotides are TGTGCCAGTAGACCCTGGGACAGGGGAATGAACACTGAAGCTTTCTTT. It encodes CASRPWDRGMNTEAFF.

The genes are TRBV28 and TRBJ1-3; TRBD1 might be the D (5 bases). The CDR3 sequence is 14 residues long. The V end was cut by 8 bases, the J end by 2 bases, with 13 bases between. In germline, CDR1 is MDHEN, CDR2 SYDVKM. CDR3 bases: TGTGCCAGCGTAAACCAGGGTACTGGAAACACCATATATTTT. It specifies CASVNQGTGNTIYF.

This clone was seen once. CDR3 DNA sequence: TGTGCCGGGGGCCACAATGAGCAGTTCTTC. The encoded protein is CAGGHNEQFF. The chain employs TRBV5-3 and TRBJ2-1; D is perhaps TRBD1 (6 bases). TRBV5-3 is sorted into the ORF group, with uncertain function. This CDR3 has 10 residues. Between the trimmed V and J ends, which lost 10 bases and 5 bases, there was a span of 7 bases.

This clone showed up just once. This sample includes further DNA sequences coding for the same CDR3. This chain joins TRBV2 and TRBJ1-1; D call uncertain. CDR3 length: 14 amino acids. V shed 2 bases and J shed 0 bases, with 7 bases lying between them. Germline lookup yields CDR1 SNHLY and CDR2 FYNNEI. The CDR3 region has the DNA TGTGCCAGCAGTGAATCTGGGGTGAACACTGAAGCTTTCTTT. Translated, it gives CASSESGVNTEAFF.

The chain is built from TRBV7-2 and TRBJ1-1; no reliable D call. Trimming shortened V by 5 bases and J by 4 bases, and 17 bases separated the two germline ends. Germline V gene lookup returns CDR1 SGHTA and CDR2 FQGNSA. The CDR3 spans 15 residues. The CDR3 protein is CASSPRGGIGTEAFF. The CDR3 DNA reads TGTGCCAGCAGCCCCCGGGGAGGGATCGGCACTGAAGCTTTCTTT. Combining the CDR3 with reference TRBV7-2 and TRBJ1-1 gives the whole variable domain GAGVSQSPSNKVTEKGKDVELRCDPISGHTALYWYRQSLGQGLEFLIYFQGNSAPDKSGLPSDRFSAERTGGSVSTLTIQRTQQEDSAVYLCASSPRGGIGTEAFFGQGTRLTVV.

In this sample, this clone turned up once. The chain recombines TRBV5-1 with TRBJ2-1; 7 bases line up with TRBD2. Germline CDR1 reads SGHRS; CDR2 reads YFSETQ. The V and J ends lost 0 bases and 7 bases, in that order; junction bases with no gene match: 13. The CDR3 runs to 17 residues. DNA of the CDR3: TGCGCCAGCAGCTTGGGAGGGTCTAGCGGACTACAGAATGAGCAGTTCTTC. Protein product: CASSLGGSSGLQNEQFF.

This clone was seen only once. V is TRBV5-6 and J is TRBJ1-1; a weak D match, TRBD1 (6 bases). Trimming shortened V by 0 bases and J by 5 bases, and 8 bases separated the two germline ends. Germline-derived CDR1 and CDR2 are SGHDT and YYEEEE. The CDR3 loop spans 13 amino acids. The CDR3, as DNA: TGTGCCAGCAGCTTGGACAGGGTAACTGAAGCTTTCTTT. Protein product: CASSLDRVTEAFF.

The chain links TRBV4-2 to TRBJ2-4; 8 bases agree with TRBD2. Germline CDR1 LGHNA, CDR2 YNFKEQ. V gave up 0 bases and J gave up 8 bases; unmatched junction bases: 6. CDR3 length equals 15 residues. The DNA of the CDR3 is TGTGCCAGCAGCCAAGAGTCCAGCGGGGGTGACATTCAGTACTTC. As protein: CASSQESSGGDIQYF.

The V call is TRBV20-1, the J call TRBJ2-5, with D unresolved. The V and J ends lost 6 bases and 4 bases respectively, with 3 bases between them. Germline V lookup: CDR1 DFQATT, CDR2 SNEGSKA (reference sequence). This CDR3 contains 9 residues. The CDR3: CSAGETQYF. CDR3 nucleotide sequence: TGCAGTGCGGGAGAGACCCAGTACTTC.

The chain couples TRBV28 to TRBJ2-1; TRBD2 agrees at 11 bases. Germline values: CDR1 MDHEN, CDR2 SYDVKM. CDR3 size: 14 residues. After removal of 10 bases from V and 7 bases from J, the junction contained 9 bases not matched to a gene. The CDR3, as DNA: TGTGCCACCGTGGGGGCTAGCGGGAGGAATGAGCAGTTCTTC. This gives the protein CATVGASGRNEQFF.

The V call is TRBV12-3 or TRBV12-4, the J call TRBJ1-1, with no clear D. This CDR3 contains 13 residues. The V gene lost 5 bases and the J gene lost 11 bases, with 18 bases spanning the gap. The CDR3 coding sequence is TGTGCCAGCAGTCCCGATGATGGCGCGGAGGCTTTCTTT. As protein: CASSPDDGAEAFF.

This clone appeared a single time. The CDR3 is CASSVGGLAGGRSTDTQYF. CDR3 coding DNA: TGTGCCAGCAGCGTAGGAGGGCTAGCGGGAGGGAGGAGCACAGATACGCAGTATTTT. V and J are TRBV9 and TRBJ2-3, with 12 bases lining up with TRBD2. Trimming removed 0 bases from V and 0 bases from J; junction bases left unmatched: 8. Germline V gene sequence: CDR1 SGDLS, CDR2 YYNGEE. The CDR3 is 19 amino acids. Full variable domain (outside the CDR3, taken from reference TRBV9 and TRBJ2-3): DSGVTQTPKHLITATGQRVTLRCSPRSGDLSVYWYQQSLDQGLQFLIQYYNGEERAKGNILERFSAQQFPDLHSELNLSSLELGDSALYFCASSVGGLAGGRSTDTQYFGPGTRLTVL.

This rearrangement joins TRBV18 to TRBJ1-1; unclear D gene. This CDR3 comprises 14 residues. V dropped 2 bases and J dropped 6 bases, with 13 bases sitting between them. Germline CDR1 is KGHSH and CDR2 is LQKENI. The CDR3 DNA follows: TGTGCCAGCTCACCAACTTTAAATTGGGCTGAAGCTTTCTTT. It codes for CASSPTLNWAEAFF.

CDR3 amino acids: CASRFTATDTQYF. CDR3 DNA: TGTGCCAGCAGATTCACAGCTACAGATACGCAGTATTTT. V usage is TRBV6-5 and J usage is TRBJ2-3; D ambiguous. Germline assignment: CDR1 MNHEY and CDR2 SVGAGI. Trimming cost V 6 bases and J 3 bases, with 10 bases left between them. The CDR3 contains 13 residues.

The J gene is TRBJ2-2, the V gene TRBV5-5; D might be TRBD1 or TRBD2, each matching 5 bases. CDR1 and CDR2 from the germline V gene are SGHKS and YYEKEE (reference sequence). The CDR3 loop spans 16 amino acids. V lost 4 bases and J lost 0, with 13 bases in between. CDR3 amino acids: CASSQLGDANTGELFF. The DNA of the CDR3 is TGTGCCAGCAGCCAGCTGGGGGACGCGAACACCGGGGAGCTGTTTTTT.

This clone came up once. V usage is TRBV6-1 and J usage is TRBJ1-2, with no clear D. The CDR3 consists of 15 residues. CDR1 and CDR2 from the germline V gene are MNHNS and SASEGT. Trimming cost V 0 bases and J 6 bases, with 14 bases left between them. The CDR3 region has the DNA TGTGCCAGCAGTGAAGCCCTGACAACTATTAATGGCTACACCTTC. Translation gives CASSEALTTINGYTF.

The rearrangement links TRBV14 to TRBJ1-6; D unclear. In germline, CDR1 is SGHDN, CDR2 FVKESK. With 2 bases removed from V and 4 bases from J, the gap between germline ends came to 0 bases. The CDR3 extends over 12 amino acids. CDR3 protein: CASSQYNSPLHF. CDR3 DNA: TGTGCCAGCAGCCAATATAATTCACCCCTCCACTTT.

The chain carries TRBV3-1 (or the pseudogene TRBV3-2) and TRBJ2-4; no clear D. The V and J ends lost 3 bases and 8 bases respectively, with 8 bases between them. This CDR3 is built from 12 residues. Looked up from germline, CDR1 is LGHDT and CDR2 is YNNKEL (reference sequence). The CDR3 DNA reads TGTGCCAGCAGCCATGACTCCGACATTCAGTACTTC. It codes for CASSHDSDIQYF.

The chain's CDR3 is CASSPGATGANVLTF. CDR3 sequence (DNA): TGTGCCAGCTCACCTGGGGCCACCGGGGCCAACGTCCTGACTTTC. J is TRBJ2-6 and V is TRBV18, with a weak D call TRBD1 (5 bases). The CDR3 loop spans 15 amino acids. From germline, CDR1 is KGHSH and CDR2 LQKENI. V lost 3 bases and J lost 4, with 10 bases in between.

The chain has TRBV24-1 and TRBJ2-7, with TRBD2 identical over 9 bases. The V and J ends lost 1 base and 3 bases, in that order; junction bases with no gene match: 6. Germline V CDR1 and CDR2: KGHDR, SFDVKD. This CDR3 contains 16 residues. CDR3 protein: CATSDLGASGNYEQYF. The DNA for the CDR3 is TGTGCCACCAGTGATTTAGGGGCTAGCGGGAACTACGAGCAGTACTTC.

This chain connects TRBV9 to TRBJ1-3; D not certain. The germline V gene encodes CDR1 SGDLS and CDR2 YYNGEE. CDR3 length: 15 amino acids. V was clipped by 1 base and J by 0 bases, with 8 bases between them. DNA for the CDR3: TGTGCCAGCAGCGTAAACACAGCCTCTGGAAACACCATATATTTT. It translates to CASSVNTASGNTIYF.